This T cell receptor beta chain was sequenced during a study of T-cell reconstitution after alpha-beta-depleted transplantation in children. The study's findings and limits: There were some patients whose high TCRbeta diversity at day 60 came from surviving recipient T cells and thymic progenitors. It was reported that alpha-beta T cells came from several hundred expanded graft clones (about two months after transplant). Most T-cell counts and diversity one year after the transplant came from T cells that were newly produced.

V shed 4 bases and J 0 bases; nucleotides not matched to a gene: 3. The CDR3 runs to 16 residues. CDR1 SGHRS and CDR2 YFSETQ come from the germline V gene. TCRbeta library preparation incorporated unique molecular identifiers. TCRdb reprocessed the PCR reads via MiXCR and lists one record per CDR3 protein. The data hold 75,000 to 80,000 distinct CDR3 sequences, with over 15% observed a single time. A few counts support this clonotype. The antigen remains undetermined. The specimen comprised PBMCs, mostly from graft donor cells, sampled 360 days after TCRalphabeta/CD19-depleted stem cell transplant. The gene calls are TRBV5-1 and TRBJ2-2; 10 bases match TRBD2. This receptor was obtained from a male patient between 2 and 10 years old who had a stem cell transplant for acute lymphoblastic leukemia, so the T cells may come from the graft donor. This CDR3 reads CASSPGLATNTGELFF. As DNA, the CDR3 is TGCGCCAGCAGCCCGGGACTAGCGACGAACACCGGGGAGCTGTTTTTT.